A single sample gave rise to the 27 T cell receptor beta chains below, sequenced in a study of monozygotic twins with inflammatory bowel disease. For each CDR3 protein, TCRdb gives one entry from its re-call of the 5' RACE reads, without DNA. This sample contains 350,000 to 400,000 distinct CDR3 sequences. The sequenced sample consisted of blood. The receptors here all came from a human donor with ulcerative colitis or Crohn's disease, or a healthy co-twin of an affected twin (not recorded which).

V gene TRBV18 combines with J gene TRBJ2-6. This CDR3 has 17 amino acids. Per germline, CDR1 KGHSH and CDR2 LQKENI. The CDR3 reads CASSPGVFFSGANVLTF.

V and J are TRBV18 and TRBJ2-7; no DNA is available, so the TRBD1 call from TCRdb remains unchecked. The CDR3 is made up of 16 amino acids. CDR1 is KGHSH, CDR2 LQKENI, per germline. The CDR3 protein is CASSQTGGTITYEQYF.

The chain recombines TRBV28 with TRBJ2-2; absent DNA, TCRdb's TRBD1 call cannot be checked. The CDR3 length is 15 residues. The germline gives CDR1 MDHEN, CDR2 SYDVKM. This chain's CDR3 is CASSLSPWATGELFF.

The V and J genes are TRBV18 and TRBJ2-1. This CDR3 spans 11 amino acids. Germline CDR1 is KGHSH and CDR2 is LQKENI. The CDR3 is CASSPYDEQFF.

The chain uses TRBV30 and TRBJ2-7; TCRdb's D call of TRBD1 is untestable without DNA. Germline CDR1 GTSNPN, CDR2 SVGIG (reference sequence). The CDR3 is 14 amino acids. This CDR3 reads CAWNAGGWLYEQYF.

The chain carries TRBV9 and TRBJ2-7; TCRdb gives TRBD1 as the D gene, but with no DNA this cannot be confirmed. Germline CDR1 SGDLS, CDR2 YYNGEE. This CDR3 spans 14 amino acids. The CDR3: CASSVGSGTGEQYF. Complete variable domain (other parts from reference TRBV9 and TRBJ2-7): DSGVTQTPKHLITATGQRVTLRCSPRSGDLSVYWYQQSLDQGLQFLIQYYNGEERAKGNILERFSAQQFPDLHSELNLSSLELGDSALYFCASSVGSGTGEQYFGPGTRLTVT.

V and J are TRBV5-8 and TRBJ2-5. The germline V gene has CDR1 SGHTS and CDR2 YDEGEE. The CDR3 loop spans 14 amino acids. CDR3 residues: CASSLAGPRETQYF.

This sequence joins TRBV6-5 and TRBJ1-2. CDR1 and CDR2 (germline): MNHEY, SVGAGI. This CDR3 has 13 amino acids. CDR3 loop: CASNTGLAGGYTF.

This chain joins TRBV5-5 and TRBJ1-5; TCRdb returns TRBD1, unconfirmable since there is no DNA. Germline V gene sequence: CDR1 SGHKS, CDR2 YYEKEE (reference sequence). The length of the CDR3 is 13 residues. The chain's CDR3 is CASSFRGNQPQHF.

The rearrangement links TRBV12-3 or TRBV12-4 to TRBJ1-2. The CDR3 has 14 amino acids. CDR3 region: CASSLGGIGYGYTF.

The chain uses TRBV5-1 and TRBJ1-5; absent DNA, TCRdb's TRBD1 call cannot be checked. Germline-derived CDR1 and CDR2 are SGHRS and YFSETQ. The CDR3 spans 15 residues. CDR3 sequence reads: CASSLSGHSNQPQHF.

The rearrangement links TRBV7-7 to TRBJ2-1; TCRdb picks TRBD2, but there is no DNA to check that call. The CDR3 contains 13 residues. The V gene's germline CDR1 is SSHAT and CDR2 FNYEAQ (reference sequence). The CDR3 sequence: CASSRDFYNEQFF.

This chain joins TRBV7-9 and TRBJ2-3; lacking DNA, the TRBD1 call made by TCRdb goes unchecked. Germline V lookup: CDR1 SEHNR, CDR2 FQNEAQ (reference sequence). The CDR3 extends over 12 amino acids. The CDR3 loop reads CASDRFTDTQYF. Together with reference TRBV7-9 and TRBJ2-3, the CDR3 gives the full variable domain: DTGVSQNPRHKITKRGQNVTFRCDPISEHNRLYWYRQTLGQGPEFLTYFQNEAQLEKSRLLSDRFSAERPKGSFSTLEIQRTEQGDSAMYLCASDRFTDTQYFGPGTRLTVL.

This chain links TRBV4-1 with TRBJ1-4. The CDR3 loop spans 15 amino acids. Germline values: CDR1 MGHRA, CDR2 YSYEKL. CDR3 protein: CASSGNPGTSEKLFF.

J is TRBJ2-7 and V is TRBV9; TCRdb reports TRBD1, a call that lacks DNA to check it against. This CDR3 comprises 16 residues. CDR1 is SGDLS and CDR2 is YYNGEE in the germline V gene. The CDR3 is CASSPRRAGAEGEQYF.

The V gene is TRBV12-3 or TRBV12-4, the J gene TRBJ1-5. The CDR3 has 14 amino acids. The CDR3: CASSFHRGNQPQHF.

The chain recombines TRBV5-1 with TRBJ2-5; the D call of TRBD1 rests on TCRdb alone, since no DNA is present to check it. There are 15 residues in the CDR3. Germline V gene lookup returns CDR1 SGHRS and CDR2 YFSETQ. CDR3 residues: CASSLADTIQETQYF.

This sequence joins TRBV3-1 and TRBJ2-3; no DNA is available, so the TRBD2 call from TCRdb remains unchecked. CDR1 and CDR2 from the germline V gene are LGHDT and YNNKEL (reference sequence). This CDR3 region has 16 residues. The CDR3 loop reads CASSQQGLAGTDTQYF.

This chain uses TRBV27 with TRBJ1-1. The CDR3 consists of 13 residues. Germline-derived CDR1 and CDR2 are MNHEY and SMNVEV (reference sequence). The CDR3 spells CASSWVGETEAFF.

The chain joins TRBV7-9 to TRBJ2-7; TCRdb selects TRBD1, and the lack of DNA leaves this call unchecked. The germline CDR1 and CDR2 sequences are SEHNR and FQNEAQ (reference sequence). The CDR3 spans 17 residues. CDR3 protein: CASSPGGSSGTEYEQYF.

The V gene is TRBV28, the J gene TRBJ2-5. This CDR3 region has 14 residues. CDR1 and CDR2 (germline): MDHEN, SYDVKM. CDR3 sequence: CASSFAGRQETQYF.

The V and J genes are TRBV9 and TRBJ1-3. Germline CDR1 and CDR2: SGDLS and YYNGEE. This CDR3 region has 15 residues. This CDR3 is CASSVEGKSGNTIYF. Full variable domain (missing parts from reference TRBV9 and TRBJ1-3): DSGVTQTPKHLITATGQRVTLRCSPRSGDLSVYWYQQSLDQGLQFLIQYYNGEERAKGNILERFSAQQFPDLHSELNLSSLELGDSALYFCASSVEGKSGNTIYFGEGSWLTVV.

This CDR3 reads CASSFNRGGGQPQHF. V usage is TRBV6-2 or TRBV6-3 and J usage is TRBJ1-5; without DNA, the TCRdb call of TRBD1 cannot be checked. The germline V gene encodes CDR1 MNHEY and CDR2 SVGEGT. The CDR3 totals 15 residues.

By frequency, this clonotype registers large. The CDR3 sequence: CASSQEMTRTYNEQFF. The chain uses TRBV4-3 and TRBJ2-1. The CDR3 extends over 16 amino acids. Germline assignment: CDR1 LGHNA and CDR2 YSLEER.

The chain has TRBV6-5 and TRBJ2-5; TCRdb selects TRBD1, and the lack of DNA leaves this call unchecked. In germline, CDR1 is MNHEY, CDR2 SVGAGI. The CDR3 has 15 residues. This CDR3 reads CASSYSWGGRETQYF.

J is TRBJ2-2 and V is TRBV7-3; without DNA, the TCRdb call of TRBD1 cannot be checked. CDR1 is SGHTA and CDR2 is FQGTGA in the germline V gene. The CDR3 length is 13 residues. CDR3 residues: CASSSDSPGELFF.

The chain uses TRBV29-1 and TRBJ2-2. From germline, CDR1 is SQVTM and CDR2 ANQGSEA. The CDR3 is 12 amino acids. CDR3: CSVTPSTGELFF.